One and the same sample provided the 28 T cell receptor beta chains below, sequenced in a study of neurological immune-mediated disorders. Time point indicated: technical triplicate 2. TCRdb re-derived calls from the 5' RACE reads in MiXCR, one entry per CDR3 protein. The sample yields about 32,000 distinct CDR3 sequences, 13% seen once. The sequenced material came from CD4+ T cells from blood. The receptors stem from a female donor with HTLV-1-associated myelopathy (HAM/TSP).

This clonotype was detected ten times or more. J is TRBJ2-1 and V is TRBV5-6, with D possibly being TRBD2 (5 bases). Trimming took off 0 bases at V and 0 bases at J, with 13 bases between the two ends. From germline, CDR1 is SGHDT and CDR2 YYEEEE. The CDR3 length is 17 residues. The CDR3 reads CASSLGTGGRSYNEQFF. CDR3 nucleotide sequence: TGTGCCAGCAGCTTGGGGACCGGCGGGCGCTCCTACAATGAGCAGTTCTTC.

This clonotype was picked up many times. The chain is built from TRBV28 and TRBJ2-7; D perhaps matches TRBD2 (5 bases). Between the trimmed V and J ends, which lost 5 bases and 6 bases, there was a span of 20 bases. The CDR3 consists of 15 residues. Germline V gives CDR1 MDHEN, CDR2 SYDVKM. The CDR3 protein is CASSLGNPARTEQYF. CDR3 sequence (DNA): TGTGCCAGCAGTCTCGGGAATCCCGCGAGGACCGAGCAGTACTTC.

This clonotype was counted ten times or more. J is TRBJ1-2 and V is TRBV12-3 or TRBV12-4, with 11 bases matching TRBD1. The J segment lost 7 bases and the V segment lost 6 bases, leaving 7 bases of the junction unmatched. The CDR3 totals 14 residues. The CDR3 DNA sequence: TGTGCCAGCAGCAAGGACAGGGGGCAGCGTGGCTACACCTTC. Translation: CASSKDRGQRGYTF.

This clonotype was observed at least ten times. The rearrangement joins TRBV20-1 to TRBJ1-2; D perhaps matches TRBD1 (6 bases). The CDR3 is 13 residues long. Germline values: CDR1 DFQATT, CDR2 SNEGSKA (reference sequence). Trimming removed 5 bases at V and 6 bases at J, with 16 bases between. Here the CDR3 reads CSARRQARDGYTF. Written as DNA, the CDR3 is TGCAGTGCTCGACGACAGGCGCGGGATGGCTACACCTTC.

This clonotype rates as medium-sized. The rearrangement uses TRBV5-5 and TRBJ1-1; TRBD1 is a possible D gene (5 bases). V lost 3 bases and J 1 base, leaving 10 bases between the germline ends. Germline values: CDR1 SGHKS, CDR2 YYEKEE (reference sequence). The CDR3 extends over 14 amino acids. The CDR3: CASSSGAANTEAFF. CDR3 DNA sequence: TGTGCCAGCAGCTCCGGGGCCGCGAACACTGAAGCTTTCTTT.

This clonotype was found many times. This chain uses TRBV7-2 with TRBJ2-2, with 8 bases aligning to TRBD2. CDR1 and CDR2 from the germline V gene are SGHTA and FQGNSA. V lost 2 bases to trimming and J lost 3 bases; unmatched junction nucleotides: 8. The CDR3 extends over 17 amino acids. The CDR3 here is CASSLRSGGGYTGELFF. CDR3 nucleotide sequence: TGTGCCAGCAGCTTACGCAGCGGGGGCGGGTACACCGGGGAGCTGTTTTTT.

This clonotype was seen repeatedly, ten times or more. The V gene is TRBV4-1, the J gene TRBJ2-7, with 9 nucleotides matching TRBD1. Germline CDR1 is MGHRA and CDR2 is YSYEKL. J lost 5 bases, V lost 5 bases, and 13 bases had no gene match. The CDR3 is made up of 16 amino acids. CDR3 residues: CASSNPGRGTGNEQYF. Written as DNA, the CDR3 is TGCGCCAGCAGCAACCCGGGGCGTGGGACAGGGAACGAGCAGTACTTC.

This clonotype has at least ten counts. The CDR3 bases are TGTGCCAGCAGCCGACGGTTTAGCAATCAGCCCCAGCATTTT. Amino acid sequence: CASSRRFSNQPQHF. V usage is TRBV28 and J usage is TRBJ1-5; D gene unclear. This CDR3 is built from 14 residues. V was cut by 6 bases and J by 0 bases, with 9 bases left in between. Germline CDR1 reads MDHEN; CDR2 reads SYDVKM. The whole variable domain, filled in from reference TRBV28 and TRBJ1-5, reads DVKVTQSSRYLVKRTGEKVFLECVQDMDHENMFWYRQDPGLGLRLIYFSYDVKMKEKGDIPEGYSVSREKKERFSLILESASTNQTSMYLCASSRRFSNQPQHFGDGTRLSIL.

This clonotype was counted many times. The CDR3 region is CSARDIRTGSSYNSPLHF. CDR3 DNA: TGCAGTGCTAGAGATATTAGGACAGGGAGCTCCTATAATTCACCCCTCCACTTT. The rearrangement joins TRBV20-1 to TRBJ1-6, with 8 bases identical to TRBD1. The J segment lost 0 bases and the V segment lost 0 bases, leaving 7 bases of the junction unmatched. Germline V gene data show CDR1 as DFQATT and CDR2 as SNEGSKA (reference sequence). The CDR3 has 18 residues.

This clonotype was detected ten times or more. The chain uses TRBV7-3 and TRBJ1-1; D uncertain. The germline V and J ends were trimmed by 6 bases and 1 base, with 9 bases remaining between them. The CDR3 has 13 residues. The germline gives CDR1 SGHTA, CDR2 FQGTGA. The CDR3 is CASSNGPNTEAFF. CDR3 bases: TGTGCCAGCAGTAACGGTCCGAACACTGAAGCTTTCTTT. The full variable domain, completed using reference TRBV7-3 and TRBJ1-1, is GAGVSQTPSNKVTEKGKYVELRCDPISGHTALYWYRQSLGQGPEFLIYFQGTGAADDSGLPNDRFFAVRPEGSVSTLKIQRTERGDSAVYLCASSNGPNTEAFFGQGTRLTVV.

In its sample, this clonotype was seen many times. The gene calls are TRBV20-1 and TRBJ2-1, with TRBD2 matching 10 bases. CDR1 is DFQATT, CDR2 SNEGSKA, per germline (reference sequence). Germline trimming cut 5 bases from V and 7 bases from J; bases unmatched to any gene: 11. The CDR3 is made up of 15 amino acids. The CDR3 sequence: CSAQDPSGSDNEQFF. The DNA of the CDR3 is TGCAGTGCTCAAGACCCTAGCGGGAGCGATAATGAGCAGTTCTTC.

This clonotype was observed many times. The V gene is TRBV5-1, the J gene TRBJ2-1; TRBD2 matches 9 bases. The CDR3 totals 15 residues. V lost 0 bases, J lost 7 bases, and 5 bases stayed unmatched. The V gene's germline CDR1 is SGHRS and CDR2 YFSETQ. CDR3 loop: CASSLGGRALNEQFF. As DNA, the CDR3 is TGCGCCAGCAGCTTGGGCGGGAGGGCTTTGAATGAGCAGTTCTTC.

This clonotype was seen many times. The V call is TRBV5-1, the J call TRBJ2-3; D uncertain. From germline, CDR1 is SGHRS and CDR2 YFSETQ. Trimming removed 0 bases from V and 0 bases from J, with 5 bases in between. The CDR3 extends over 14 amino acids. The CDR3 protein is CASSLGQSTDTQYF. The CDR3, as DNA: TGCGCCAGCAGCTTGGGGCAGAGCACAGATACGCAGTATTTT.

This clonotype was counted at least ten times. The CDR3 loop reads CASSLAERMGLYF. DNA of the CDR3: TGTGCCAGCAGTTTAGCCGAGAGGATGGGTTTGTACTTC. This sequence joins TRBV12-3 or TRBV12-4 and TRBJ2-5; D not certain. Between the trimmed V and J ends, which lost 0 bases and 13 bases, there was a span of 15 bases. The CDR3 runs 13 residues.

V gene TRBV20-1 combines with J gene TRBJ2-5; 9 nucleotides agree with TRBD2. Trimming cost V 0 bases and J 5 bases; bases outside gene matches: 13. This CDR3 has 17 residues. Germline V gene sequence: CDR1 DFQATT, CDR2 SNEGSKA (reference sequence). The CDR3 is CSARDPRVAGARETQYF. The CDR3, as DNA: TGCAGTGCTAGAGATCCCAGAGTAGCGGGAGCGAGGGAGACCCAGTACTTC.

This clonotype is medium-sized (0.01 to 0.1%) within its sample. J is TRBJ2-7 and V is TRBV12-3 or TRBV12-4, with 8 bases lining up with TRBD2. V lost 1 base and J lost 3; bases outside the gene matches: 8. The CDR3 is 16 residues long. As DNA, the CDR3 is TGTGCCAGCAGTTTAGGGGCCGGGACTAGAGGCTACGAGCAGTACTTC. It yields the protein CASSLGAGTRGYEQYF.

For the CDR3, the DNA is TGCAGTGCTAGGACTAGCGGGAGTGGCAATGAGCAGTTCTTC. Translated, it gives CSARTSGSGNEQFF. The gene calls are TRBV20-1 and TRBJ2-1, with 12 bases matching TRBD2. V trimming: 3 bases; J trimming: 6 bases; junction bases outside the gene matches: 3. Germline loops: CDR1 DFQATT, CDR2 SNEGSKA (reference sequence). The CDR3 runs to 14 residues.

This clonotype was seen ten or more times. This CDR3 reads CASSLDAPPENTIYF. The CDR3 DNA reads as TGCGCCAGCAGCTTGGATGCTCCCCCAGAAAACACCATATATTTT. The chain joins TRBV5-1 to TRBJ1-3; no clear D gene. Germline CDR1 is SGHRS and CDR2 is YFSETQ. CDR3 length: 15 residues. Deletions cut 0 bases from V and 6 bases from J, with 13 bases between.

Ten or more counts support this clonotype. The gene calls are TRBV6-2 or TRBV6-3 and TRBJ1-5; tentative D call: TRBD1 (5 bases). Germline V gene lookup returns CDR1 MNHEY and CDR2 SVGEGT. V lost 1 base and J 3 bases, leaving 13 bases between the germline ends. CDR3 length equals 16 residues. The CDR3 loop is CASSYYTGAANQPQHF. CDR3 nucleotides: TGTGCCAGCAGTTACTATACAGGAGCAGCCAATCAGCCCCAGCATTTT.

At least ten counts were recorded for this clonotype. The CDR3 coding sequence is TGCGCCAGCAGTGAGGGCCGGACAAATCAAGAGACCCAGTACTTC. It is translated as CASSEGRTNQETQYF. This chain links TRBV10-1 with TRBJ2-5, with D perhaps TRBD1 (5 bases). Germline assignment: CDR1 WNHNN and CDR2 SYGVQD (reference sequence). The V and J ends lost 2 bases and 2 bases respectively, with 12 bases between them. The CDR3 spans 15 residues.

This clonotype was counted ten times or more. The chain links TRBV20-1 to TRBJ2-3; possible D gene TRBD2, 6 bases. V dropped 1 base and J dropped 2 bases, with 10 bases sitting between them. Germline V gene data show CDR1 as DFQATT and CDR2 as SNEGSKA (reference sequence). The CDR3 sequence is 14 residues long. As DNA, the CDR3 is TGCAGTGCTAGAGCGGGGACTTCCACAGATACGCAGTATTTT. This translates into CSARAGTSTDTQYF.

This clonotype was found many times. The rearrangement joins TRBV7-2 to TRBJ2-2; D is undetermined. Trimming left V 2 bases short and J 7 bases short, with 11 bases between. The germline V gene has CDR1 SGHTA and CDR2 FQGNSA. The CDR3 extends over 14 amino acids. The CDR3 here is CASSLSLVSGELFF. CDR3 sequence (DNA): TGTGCCAGCAGCTTATCACTGGTTAGCGGGGAGCTGTTTTTT. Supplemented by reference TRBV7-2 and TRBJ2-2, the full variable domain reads GAGVSQSPSNKVTEKGKDVELRCDPISGHTALYWYRQSLGQGLEFLIYFQGNSAPDKSGLPSDRFSAERTGGSVSTLTIQRTQQEDSAVYLCASSLSLVSGELFFGEGSRLTVL.

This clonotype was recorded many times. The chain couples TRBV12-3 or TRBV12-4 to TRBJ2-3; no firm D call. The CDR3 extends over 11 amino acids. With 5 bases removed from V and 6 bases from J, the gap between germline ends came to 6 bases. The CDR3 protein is CASSDLDTQYF. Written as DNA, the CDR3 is TGTGCCAGCAGTGACTTGGATACGCAGTATTTT.

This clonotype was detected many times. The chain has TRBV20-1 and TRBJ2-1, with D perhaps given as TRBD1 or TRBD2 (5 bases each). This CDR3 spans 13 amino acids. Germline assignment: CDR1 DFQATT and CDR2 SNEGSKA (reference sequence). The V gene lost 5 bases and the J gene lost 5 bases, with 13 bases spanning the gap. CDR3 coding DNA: TGCAGTGCTGTCGGGACGGCCGACAATGAGCAGTTCTTC. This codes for CSAVGTADNEQFF.

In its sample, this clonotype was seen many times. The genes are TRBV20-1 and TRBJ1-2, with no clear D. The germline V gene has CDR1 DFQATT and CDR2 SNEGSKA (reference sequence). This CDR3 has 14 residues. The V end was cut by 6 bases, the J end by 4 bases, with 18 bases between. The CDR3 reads CSATGSQTTYGYTF. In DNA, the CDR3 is TGCAGTGCGACCGGGTCCCAGACTACCTATGGCTACACCTTC.

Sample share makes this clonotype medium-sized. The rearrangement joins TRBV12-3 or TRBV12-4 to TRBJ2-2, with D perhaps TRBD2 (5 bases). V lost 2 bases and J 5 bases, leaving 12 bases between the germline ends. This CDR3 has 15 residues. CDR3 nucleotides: TGTGCCAGCAGTTTACTCACTAGTGGGACCGGGGAGCTGTTTTTT. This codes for CASSLLTSGTGELFF.

CDR3 in amino acids: CASSLVRGYTF. Written as DNA, the CDR3 is TGTGCCAGCAGCTTGGTCCGTGGCTACACCTTC. The genes are TRBV5-8 and TRBJ1-2; the D is unclear. Germline-derived CDR1 and CDR2 are SGHTS and YDEGEE. V gave up 0 bases and J gave up 7 bases, with 4 bases separating them. The CDR3 covers 11 residues.

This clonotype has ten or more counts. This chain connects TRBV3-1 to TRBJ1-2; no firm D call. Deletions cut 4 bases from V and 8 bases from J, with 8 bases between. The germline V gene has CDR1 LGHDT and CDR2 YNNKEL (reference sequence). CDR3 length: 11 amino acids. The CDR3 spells CASSRIGGYTF. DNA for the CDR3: TGTGCCAGCAGCCGCATCGGGGGCTACACCTTC.